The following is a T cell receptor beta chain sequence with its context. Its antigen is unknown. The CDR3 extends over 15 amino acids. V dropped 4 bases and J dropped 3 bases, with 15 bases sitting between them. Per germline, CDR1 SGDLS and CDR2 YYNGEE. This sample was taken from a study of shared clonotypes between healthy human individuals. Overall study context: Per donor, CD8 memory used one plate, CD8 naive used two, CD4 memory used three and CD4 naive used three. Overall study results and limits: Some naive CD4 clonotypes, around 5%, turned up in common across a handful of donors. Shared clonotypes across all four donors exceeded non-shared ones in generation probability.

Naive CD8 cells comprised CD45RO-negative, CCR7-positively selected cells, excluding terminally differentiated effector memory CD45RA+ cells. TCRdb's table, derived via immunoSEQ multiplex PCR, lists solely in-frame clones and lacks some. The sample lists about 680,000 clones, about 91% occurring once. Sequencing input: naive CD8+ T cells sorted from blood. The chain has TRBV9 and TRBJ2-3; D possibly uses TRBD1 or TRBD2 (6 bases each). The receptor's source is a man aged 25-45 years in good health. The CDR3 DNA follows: TGTGCCAGCAGCCTAGGAGGGGGTTCGACAGATACGCAGTATTTT. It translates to CASSLGGGSTDTQYF. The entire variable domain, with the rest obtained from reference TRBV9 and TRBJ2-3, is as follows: DSGVTQTPKHLITATGQRVTLRCSPRSGDLSVYWYQQSLDQGLQFLIQYYNGEERAKGNILERFSAQQFPDLHSELNLSSLELGDSALYFCASSLGGGSTDTQYFGPGTRLTVL.